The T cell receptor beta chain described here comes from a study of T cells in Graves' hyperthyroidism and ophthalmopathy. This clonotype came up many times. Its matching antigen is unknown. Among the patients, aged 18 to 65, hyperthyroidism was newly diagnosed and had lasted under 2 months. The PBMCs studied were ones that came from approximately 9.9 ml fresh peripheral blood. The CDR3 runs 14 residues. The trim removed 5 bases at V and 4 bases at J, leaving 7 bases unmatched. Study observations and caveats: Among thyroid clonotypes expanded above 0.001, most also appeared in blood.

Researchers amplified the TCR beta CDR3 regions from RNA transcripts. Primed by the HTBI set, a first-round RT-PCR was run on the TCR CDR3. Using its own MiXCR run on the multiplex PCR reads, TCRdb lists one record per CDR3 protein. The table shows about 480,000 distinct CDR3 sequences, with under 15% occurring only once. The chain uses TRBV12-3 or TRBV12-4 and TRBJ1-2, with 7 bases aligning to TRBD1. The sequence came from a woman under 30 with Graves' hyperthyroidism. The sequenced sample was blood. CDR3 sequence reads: CASSRDRLVYGYTF. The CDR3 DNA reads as TGTGCCAGCAGTCGGGACAGACTAGTCTATGGCTACACCTTC.